The rows below give T cell receptor beta chains drawn from one sample of a study of cytomegalovirus exposure and HLA in healthy donors. The data were produced by immunoSEQ multiplex PCR, yet TCRdb's version contains in-frame clones alone and is incomplete. The sample has some 46,000 clones. Source material: PBMCs. The receptor source for this set is a male donor in good health and CMV-seronegative. Both conserved end residues are part of each CDR3. Each record gives: V gene, J gene, D gene, clone size, CDR3 DNA, CDR3 protein. D genes are given only for firm matches. Part of the rows lack a size; the others show once, few, many or a class for expanded clones.

>TRBV9|TRBJ2-3|TRBD2|-
TGTGCCAGCAACGTAGCGGGAGGTAGCACAGATACGCAGTATTTT
CASNVAGGSTDTQYF
>TRBV7-2|TRBJ1-2|-|-
TGTGCCAGCAGCTTATCGGACAGAACCTTCTATGGCTACACCTTC
CASSLSDRTFYGYTF
>TRBV29-1|TRBJ2-7|TRBD2|-
TGCAGCGTGCGGACTAGCTTCTACGAGCAGTACTTC
CSVRTSFYEQYF
>TRBV5-1|TRBJ2-3|-|-
TGCGCCAGCAGCTTTGGACAGAGCTACACAGATACGCAGTATTTT
CASSFGQSYTDTQYF
>TRBV2|TRBJ2-1|-|large
TGTGCCAGCAGTGACGAACTTCGGGACTCCTACAATGAGCAGTTCTTC
CASSDELRDSYNEQFF
>TRBV7-2|TRBJ1-2|TRBD1|-
TGTGCCAGCAGCCTCGGGACAGGGACTAACTATGGCTACACCTTC
CASSLGTGTNYGYTF
>TRBV7-8|TRBJ2-1|TRBD2|-
TGTGCCAGCAGCCCGCCGGGACTAGCGGGAGGCAGCTACAATGAGCAGTTCTTC
CASSPPGLAGGSYNEQFF
>TRBV5-1|TRBJ2-3|TRBD2|-
TGCGCCAGCAGCTTAACAGAGCTAGCGGGAGTGGCAGATACGCAGTATTTT
CASSLTELAGVADTQYF
>TRBV2|TRBJ2-3|-|-
TGTGCCAGCCAAAGGAGACTATTCACAGATACGCAGTATTTT
CASQRRLFTDTQYF
>TRBV27|TRBJ1-2|-|-
TGTGCCAGCAGTTTCTCCGTAGACTATGGCTACACCTTC
CASSFSVDYGYTF
>TRBV9|TRBJ1-3|-|-
TGTGCCAGCAGCGAAAGCGCATCTGGCCGCTCTGGAAACACCATATATTTT
CASSESASGRSGNTIYF
>TRBV30|TRBJ2-5|-|-
TGTGCCTGGAGTCCCTGGAGCCACGCGGCCCAGTACTTC
CAWSPWSHAAQYF
>TRBV15|TRBJ2-5|TRBD2|-
TGTGCCACCAGCAGACCCCTAGCGGGAGGGCCCTCGGGTAGGACCCAGTACTTC
CATSRPLAGGPSGRTQYF
>TRBV18|TRBJ2-7|-|-
TGTGCCAGCTCCCCTAACGGCGGGCGACTTCTCGGCGAGCAGTACTTC
CASSPNGGRLLGEQYF
>TRBV19|TRBJ1-4|-|-
TGTGCCAGTAGTATTTCAGGGGACGAAAAACTGTTTTTT
CASSISGDEKLFF
>TRBV2|TRBJ2-3|TRBD2|-
TGTGCCAGCAGTGAGGAGACTAGCATGGCAGATACGCAGTATTTT
CASSEETSMADTQYF
>TRBV19|TRBJ1-2|-|-
TGTGCCAGTAGTATCATGGCAGGGACATGGGTTAACTATGGCTACACCTTC
CASSIMAGTWVNYGYTF
>TRBV19|TRBJ2-7|-|-
TGTGCCAGTGCCAGTCAACAGGGCGGTCGCTACGAGCAGTACTTC
CASASQQGGRYEQYF
>TRBV2|TRBJ1-1|-|-
TGTGCCAGCAGCTTTCCAGGCATGAACACTGAAGCTTTCTTT
CASSFPGMNTEAFF
>TRBV28|TRBJ2-7|-|-
TGTGCCAGCAGTTTCAGAGGGGAGCAGTACTTC
CASSFRGEQYF
>TRBV30|TRBJ2-1|TRBD2|-
TGTGCCTGGAGAAGCGGGGGATCCTACAATGAGCAGTTCTTC
CAWRSGGSYNEQFF
>TRBV30|TRBJ1-1|-|-
TGTGCCTGGAGTGTGAAAGGACGGGGGAACACTGAAGCTTTCTTT
CAWSVKGRGNTEAFF
>TRBV5-1|TRBJ2-2|TRBD2|-
TGCGCCAGCAGCTTCACTAGCGGGAGGGTCGGGGAGCTGTTTTTT
CASSFTSGRVGELFF